This T cell receptor (beta chain) was sequenced in a study of blood T cell repertoires in COVID-19. Data came from immunoSEQ multiplex PCR; TCRdb stores just in-frame clones and leaves some out. This table has under 300,000 clones, more than 75% appearing once. This TCR derives from a woman aged 45-59 years who had been exposed to COVID-19. Sequenced: PBMCs or T cells enriched from blood (not recorded which).

CDR3 sequence: CASSLAGQGTEQYF. CDR3 bases: TGTGCCAGCAGCTTAGCAGGACAGGGAACCGAGCAGTACTTC. The chain joins TRBV11-3 to TRBJ2-7; 8 nucleotides agree with TRBD1. Germline lookup yields CDR1 SGHNT and CDR2 YENEEA. The CDR3 is 14 residues long. With 1 base clipped from V and 6 bases from J, the junction kept 5 bases outside the gene matches.